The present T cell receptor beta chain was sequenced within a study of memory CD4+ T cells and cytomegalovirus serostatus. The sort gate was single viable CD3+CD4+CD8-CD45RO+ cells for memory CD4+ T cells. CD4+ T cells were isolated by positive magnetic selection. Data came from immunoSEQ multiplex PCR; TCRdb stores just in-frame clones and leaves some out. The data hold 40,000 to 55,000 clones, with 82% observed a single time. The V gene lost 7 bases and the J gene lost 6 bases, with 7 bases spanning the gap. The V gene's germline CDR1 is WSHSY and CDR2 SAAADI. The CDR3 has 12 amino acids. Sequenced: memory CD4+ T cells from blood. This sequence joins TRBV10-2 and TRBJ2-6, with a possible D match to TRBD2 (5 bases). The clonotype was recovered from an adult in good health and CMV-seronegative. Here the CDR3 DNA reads TGCGCCAGCATGACTACGGCCAACGTCCTGACTTTC. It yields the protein CASMTTANVLTF.